A selection of T cell receptor beta chains follows, all from one sample in a study of shared clonotypes between healthy human individuals. The assay was immunoSEQ multiplex PCR, and TCRdb's table has in-frame clones only and misses some. The sample records about 2.3 million clones, less than 95% being singletons. The specimen sequenced was naive CD4+ T cells from PBMCs. These receptors all stem from a man aged 18 to 29 in good health. Some clones in this sample may be carry-over from other donors' samples. Both conserved end residues are trimmed from each CDR3. A D gene is named only where the DNA matches it firmly. The listing skips clone size in some rows; elsewhere it reads once, few, many or a size class.

d_gene,v_gene,abundance,CDR3aa
NA,TRBV7-2,NA,ASSLSGSGNTIY
NA,TRBV2,NA,ASRALTANYGYT
NA,TRBV4-1,NA,ASSHPLRPTRTDTQY
NA,TRBV6-6,NA,AIKGRVDQPQH
NA,TRBV4-2,NA,ASSLSVGTIY
TRBD2,TRBV30,NA,ASSGLAGHYEQY
NA,TRBV6-5,NA,ASSLMGSGYGYT
NA,TRBV19,NA,ASSSRRAGANVLT
NA,TRBV4-2,NA,ASSQDRQSYEQY
NA,TRBV6-6,NA,ASSDTGVHPDTQY
NA,TRBV7-6,NA,ASSLAPGSRGNEKLF
NA,TRBV18,NA,ASSLRREDSGYT
NA,TRBV28,NA,ASSLNGLGQF
TRBD2,TRBV2,once,ASSDWTSGSEQF
TRBD2,TRBV30,once,ACNGAAGGGTDTQY
NA,TRBV5-1,once,ASSLVVGDYNEQF
NA,TRBV11-2,NA,ASSLNGHEKLF
TRBD2,TRBV7-3,NA,ASSLRGRAGATDTQY
NA,TRBV7-9,NA,ASSLLGSLVGAF
NA,TRBV7-9,NA,ASSLQQGGYT
NA,TRBV28,NA,ASRYYGYT
NA,TRBV28,NA,ASTGNKGGNQPQH
NA,TRBV28,NA,ASRLWSGRNQPQH
TRBD1,TRBV27,once,ASKIQGGPLPDTQY
TRBD1,TRBV5-1,NA,ASSLALSPGGYGYT
TRBD1,TRBV28,NA,ASSFQQGETQY
NA,TRBV20-1,NA,SASGGDEQF
TRBD1,TRBV19,NA,ASNRGSGNTIY
NA,TRBV25-1,NA,ASSESWDEQF
NA,TRBV7-8,NA,ASSLVADYEQY
NA,TRBV7-2,NA,ASSSSPARNQPQH
NA,TRBV25-1,NA,ASSPTAGGAHQPQH
TRBD1,TRBV28,NA,ASSAPGQVDGNTIY
NA,TRBV27,NA,ASSLSGREPQH
NA,TRBV28,once,ASSLTGGTNEKLF
NA,TRBV2,NA,ASSGRQGAEKLF